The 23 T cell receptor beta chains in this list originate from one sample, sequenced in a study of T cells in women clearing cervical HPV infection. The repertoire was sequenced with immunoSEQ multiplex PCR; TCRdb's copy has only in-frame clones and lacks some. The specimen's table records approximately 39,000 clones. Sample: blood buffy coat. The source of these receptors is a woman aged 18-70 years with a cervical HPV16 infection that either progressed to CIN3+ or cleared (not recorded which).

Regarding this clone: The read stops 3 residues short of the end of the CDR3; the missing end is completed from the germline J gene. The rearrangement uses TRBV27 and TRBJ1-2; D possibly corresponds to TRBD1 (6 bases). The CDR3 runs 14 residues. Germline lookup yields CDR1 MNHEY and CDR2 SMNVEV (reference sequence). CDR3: CASGPLTGLYGYTF. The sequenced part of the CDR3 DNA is TGTGCCAGCGGTCCGCTGACAGGTTTATACGGC.

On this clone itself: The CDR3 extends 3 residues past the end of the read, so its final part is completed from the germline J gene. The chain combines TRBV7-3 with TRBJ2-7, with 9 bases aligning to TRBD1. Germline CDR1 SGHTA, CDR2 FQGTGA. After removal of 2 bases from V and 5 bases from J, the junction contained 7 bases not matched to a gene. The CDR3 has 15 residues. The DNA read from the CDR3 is TGTGCCAGCAGCTTATTGGACAGGGGCGTCGACGAG. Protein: CASSLLDRGVDE. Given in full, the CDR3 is CASSLLDRGVDEQYF.

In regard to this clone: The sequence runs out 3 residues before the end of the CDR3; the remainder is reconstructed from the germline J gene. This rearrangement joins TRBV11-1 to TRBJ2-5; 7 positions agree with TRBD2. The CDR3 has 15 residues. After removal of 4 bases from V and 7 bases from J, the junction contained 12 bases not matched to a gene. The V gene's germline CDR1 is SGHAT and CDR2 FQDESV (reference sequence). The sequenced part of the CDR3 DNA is TGTGCCAGCAGCTCAACCGGGACTACCTCGGGGACC. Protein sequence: CASSSTGTTSGT. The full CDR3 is CASSSTGTTSGTQYF. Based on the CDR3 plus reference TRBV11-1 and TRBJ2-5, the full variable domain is EAEVAQSPRYKITEKSQAVAFWCDPISGHATLYWYRQILGQGPELLVQFQDESVVDDSQLPKDRFSAERLKGVDSTLKIQPAELGDSAMYLCASSSTGTTSGTQYFGPGTRLLVL.

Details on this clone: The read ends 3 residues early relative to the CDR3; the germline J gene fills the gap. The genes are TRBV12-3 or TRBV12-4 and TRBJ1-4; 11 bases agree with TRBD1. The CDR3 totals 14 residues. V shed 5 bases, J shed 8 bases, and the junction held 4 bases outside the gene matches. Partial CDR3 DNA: TGTGCCAGCAGTGAGGACAGGGGGCGAGAAAAA. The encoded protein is CASSEDRGREK. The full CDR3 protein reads CASSEDRGREKLFF.

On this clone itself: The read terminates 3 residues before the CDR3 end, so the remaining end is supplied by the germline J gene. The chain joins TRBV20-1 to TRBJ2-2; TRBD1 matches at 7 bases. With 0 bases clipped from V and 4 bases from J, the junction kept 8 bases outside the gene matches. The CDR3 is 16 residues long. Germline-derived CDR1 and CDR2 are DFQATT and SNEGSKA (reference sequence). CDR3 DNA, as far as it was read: TGCAGTGCTAGAGATAGGACAGGCCCCCTCACCGGGGAG. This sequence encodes CSARDRTGPLTGE. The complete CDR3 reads CSARDRTGPLTGELFF.

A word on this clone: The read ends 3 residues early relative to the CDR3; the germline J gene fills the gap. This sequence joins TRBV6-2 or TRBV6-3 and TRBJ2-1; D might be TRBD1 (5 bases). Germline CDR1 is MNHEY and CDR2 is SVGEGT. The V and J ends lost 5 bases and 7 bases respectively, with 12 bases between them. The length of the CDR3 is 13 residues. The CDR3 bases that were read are TGTGCCAGCAGTGGATGGCAGGGTAATGAG. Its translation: CASSGWQGNE. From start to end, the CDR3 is CASSGWQGNEQFF.

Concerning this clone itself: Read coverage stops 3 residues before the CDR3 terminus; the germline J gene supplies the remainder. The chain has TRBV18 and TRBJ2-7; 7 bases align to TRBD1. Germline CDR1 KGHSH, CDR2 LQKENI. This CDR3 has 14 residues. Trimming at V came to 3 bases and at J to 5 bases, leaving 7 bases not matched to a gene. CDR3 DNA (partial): TGTGCCAGCTCACCGCAAGACAGGGATAACGAG. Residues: CASSPQDRDNE. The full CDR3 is CASSPQDRDNEQYF.

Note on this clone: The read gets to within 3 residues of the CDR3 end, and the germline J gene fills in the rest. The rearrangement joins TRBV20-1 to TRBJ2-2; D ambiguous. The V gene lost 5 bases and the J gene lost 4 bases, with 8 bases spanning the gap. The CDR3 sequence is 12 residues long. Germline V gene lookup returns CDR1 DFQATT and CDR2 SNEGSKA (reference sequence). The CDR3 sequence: CSAEGPTGELFF. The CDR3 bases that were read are TGCAGTGCTGAAGGTCCCACCGGGGAG.

The DNA read from the CDR3 is TGTGCCAGCAGTGGCCCTACAGGTGGGGTCTCCTACGAG. The encoded protein is CASSGPTGGVSYE. The complete CDR3 reads CASSGPTGGVSYEQYF. This chain joins TRBV12-3 or TRBV12-4 and TRBJ2-7, with D perhaps TRBD1 (5 bases). The read gets to within 3 residues of the CDR3 end, and the germline J gene fills in the rest. V shed 5 bases and J shed 0 bases, with 17 bases lying between them. The length of the CDR3 is 16 residues.

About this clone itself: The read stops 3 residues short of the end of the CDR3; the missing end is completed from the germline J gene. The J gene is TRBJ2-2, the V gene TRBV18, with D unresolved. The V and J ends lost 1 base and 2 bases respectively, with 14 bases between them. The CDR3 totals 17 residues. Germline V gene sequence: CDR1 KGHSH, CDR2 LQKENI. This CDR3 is CASSPRVPTDNTGELFF. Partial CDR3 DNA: TGTGCCAGCTCACCACGGGTTCCAACAGACAACACCGGGGAG.

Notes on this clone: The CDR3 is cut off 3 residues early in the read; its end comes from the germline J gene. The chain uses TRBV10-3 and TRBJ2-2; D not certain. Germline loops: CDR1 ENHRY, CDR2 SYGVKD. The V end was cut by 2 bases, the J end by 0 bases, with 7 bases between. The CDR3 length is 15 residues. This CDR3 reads CAISEQATNTGELFF. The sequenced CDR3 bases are TGTGCCATCAGTGAGCAGGCCACGAACACCGGGGAG.

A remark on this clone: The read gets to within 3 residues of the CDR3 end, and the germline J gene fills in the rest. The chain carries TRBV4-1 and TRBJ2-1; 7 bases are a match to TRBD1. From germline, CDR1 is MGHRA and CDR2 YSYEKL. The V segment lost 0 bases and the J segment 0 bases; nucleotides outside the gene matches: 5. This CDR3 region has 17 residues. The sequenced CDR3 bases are TGCGCCAGCAGCCAAGATCTGGGGACAGTCTCCTACAATGAG. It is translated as CASSQDLGTVSYNE. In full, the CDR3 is CASSQDLGTVSYNEQFF.

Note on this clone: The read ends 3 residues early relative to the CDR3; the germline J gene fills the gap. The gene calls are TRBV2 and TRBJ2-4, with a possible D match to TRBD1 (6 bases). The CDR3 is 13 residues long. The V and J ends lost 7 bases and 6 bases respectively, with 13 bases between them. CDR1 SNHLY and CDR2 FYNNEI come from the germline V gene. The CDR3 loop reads CASNEGRGNIQYF. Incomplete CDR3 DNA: TGTGCCAGCAATGAGGGCAGGGGAAACATT.

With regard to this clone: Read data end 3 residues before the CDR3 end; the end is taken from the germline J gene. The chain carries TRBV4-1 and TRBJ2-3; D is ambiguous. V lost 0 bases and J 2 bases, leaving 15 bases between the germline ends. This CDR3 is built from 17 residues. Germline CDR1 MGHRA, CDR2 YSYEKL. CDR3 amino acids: CASSQERHPPNTDTQYF. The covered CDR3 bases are TGCGCCAGCAGCCAAGAGAGACACCCGCCTAACACAGATACG.

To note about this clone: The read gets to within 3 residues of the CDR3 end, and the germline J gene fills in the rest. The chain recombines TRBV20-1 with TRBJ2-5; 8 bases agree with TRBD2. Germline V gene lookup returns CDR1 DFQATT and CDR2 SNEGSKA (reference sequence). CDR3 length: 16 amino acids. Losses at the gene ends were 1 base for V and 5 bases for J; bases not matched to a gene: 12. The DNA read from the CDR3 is TGCAGTGCTAGAGGTGAGCGGGGGCAATGTCCGGAGACC. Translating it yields CSARGERGQCPET. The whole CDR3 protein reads CSARGERGQCPETQYF.

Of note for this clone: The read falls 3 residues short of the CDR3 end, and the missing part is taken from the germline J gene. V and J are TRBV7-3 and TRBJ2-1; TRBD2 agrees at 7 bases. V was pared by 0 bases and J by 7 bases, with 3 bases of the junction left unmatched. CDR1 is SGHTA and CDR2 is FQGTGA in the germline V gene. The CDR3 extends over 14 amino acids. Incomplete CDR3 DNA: TGTGCCAGCAGCTTAACTAGTAGCGGGAATGAG. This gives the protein CASSLTSSGNE. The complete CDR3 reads CASSLTSSGNEQFF.

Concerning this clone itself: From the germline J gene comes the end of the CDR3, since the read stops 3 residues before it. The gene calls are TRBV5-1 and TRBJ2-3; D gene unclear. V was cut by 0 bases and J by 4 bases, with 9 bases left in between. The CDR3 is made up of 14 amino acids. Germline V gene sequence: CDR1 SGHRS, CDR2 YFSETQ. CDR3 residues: CASSLEGESDTQYF. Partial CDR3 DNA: TGCGCCAGCAGCTTGGAGGGTGAGTCAGATACG.

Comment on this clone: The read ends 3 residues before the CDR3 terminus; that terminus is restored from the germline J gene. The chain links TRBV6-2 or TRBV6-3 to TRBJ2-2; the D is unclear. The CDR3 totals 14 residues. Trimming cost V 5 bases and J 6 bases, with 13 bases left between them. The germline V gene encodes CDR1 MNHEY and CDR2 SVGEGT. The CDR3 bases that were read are TGTGCCAGCAGTCCGTCGACAATTTCCGGGGAG. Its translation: CASSPSTISGE. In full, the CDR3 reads CASSPSTISGELFF.

The sequenced part of the CDR3 DNA is TGTGCCAGCAGCTTGGGGGCTAGCGGGAAACAAGAGACC. It specifies CASSLGASGKQET. The CDR3 reads in full as CASSLGASGKQETQYF. This chain links TRBV5-4 with TRBJ2-5, with TRBD2 identical over 9 bases. Coverage ceases 3 residues before the CDR3 finishes, and the germline J gene fills in the end. V shed 0 bases and J 2 bases; nucleotides not matched to a gene: 5. The germline gives CDR1 SGHNT, CDR2 YYREEE (reference sequence). The CDR3 runs 16 residues.

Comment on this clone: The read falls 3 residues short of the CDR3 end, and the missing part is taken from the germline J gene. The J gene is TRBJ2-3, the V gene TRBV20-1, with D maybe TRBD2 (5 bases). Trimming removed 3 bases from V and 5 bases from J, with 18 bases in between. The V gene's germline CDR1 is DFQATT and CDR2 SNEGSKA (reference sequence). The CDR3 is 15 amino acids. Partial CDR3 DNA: TGCAGTGCTAGCTCGGGGATCGAGGTGGGAGATACG. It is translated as CSASSGIEVGDT. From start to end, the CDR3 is CSASSGIEVGDTQYF.

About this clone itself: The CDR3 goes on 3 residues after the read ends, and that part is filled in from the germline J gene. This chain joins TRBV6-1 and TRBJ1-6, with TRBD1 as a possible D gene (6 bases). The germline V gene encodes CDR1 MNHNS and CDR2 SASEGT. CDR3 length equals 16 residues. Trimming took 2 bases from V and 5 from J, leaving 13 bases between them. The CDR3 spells CASSEQGPGNNSPLHF. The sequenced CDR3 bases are TGTGCCAGCAGTGAACAGGGGCCAGGCAATAATTCACCC.

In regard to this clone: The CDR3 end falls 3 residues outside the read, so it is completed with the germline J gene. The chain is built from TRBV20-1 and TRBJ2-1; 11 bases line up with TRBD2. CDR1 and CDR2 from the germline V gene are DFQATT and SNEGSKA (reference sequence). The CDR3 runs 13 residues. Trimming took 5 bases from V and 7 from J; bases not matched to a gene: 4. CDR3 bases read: TGCAGTGCTCCGGGACTAGCGGTGAATGAG. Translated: CSAPGLAVNE. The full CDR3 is CSAPGLAVNEQFF.

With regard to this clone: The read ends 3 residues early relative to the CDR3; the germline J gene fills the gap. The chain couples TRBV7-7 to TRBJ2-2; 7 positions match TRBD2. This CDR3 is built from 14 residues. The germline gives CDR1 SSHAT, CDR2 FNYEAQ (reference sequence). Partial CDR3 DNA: TGTGCTAGCGGGCGGGGGAGTAACACCGGGGAG. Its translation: CASGRGSNTGE. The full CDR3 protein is CASGRGSNTGELFF. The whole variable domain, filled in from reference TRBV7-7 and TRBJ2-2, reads GAGVSQSPRYKVTKRGQDVTLRCDPISSHATLYWYQQALGQGPEFLTYFNYEAQPDKSGLPSDRFSAERPEGSISTLTIQRTEQRDSAMYRCASGRGSNTGELFFGEGSRLTVL.